This T cell receptor beta chain is drawn from a study of cytomegalovirus exposure and HLA in healthy donors (dated 2017 in TCRdb). Broadly, across the study: An earlier analysis of 587 of the donors reported about 300 Gb of sequence data and 95 million to 120 million unique TCR beta sequences obtained from approximately 180 million T cells. To predict cytomegalovirus infection status, the study combined high-throughput TCR immunosequencing, statistical association of individual TCRs with disease status, and machine learning. On average, 235,054 unique TCR beta nucleotide sequences were sequenced per donor among a few hundred genotyped donors of the cohort, with roughly 19% of those sequences being non-productive. To study patterns of TCR occurrence, a later analysis re-analyzed previously published TCR beta repertoires from 550 to 800 donors and added high-resolution HLA genotyping. Donor age, sex, ethnicity and CMV serostatus were compiled together with the repertoire data. In the later analysis, no new phenotypic data were used to find candidate immune exposures; instead, reliance was placed on TCR beta sequences and their occurrence across donors. An earlier analysis of fewer than 750 of the donors used high-throughput TCR beta sequencing to judge whether each TCR beta V gene segment behaved as functional or pseudogenic. An early release that covered 500 to 800 HLA-typed donors contained approximately 320 gigabases of sequencing data and around 80 million unique TCR sequences. Typing coverage varied by locus: roughly 620-630 donors for A, B, C, DRB1 and DQB1; more than 500 for DQA1; over 600 for DPA1; fewer than 480 for DPB1. Besides the first cohort of roughly 700 subjects, a separate validation cohort made up of 90 to 150 different subjects was used. HLA typing covered class I and class II loci at four-digit resolution. In a later genetic analysis, genome-wide SNP genotypes for about 55% of the roughly 670 donors were used, and that subset was treated as a discovery cohort. The T cell repertoires of some 670 subjects were profiled by immunosequencing and related to cytomegalovirus serostatus. Of the 398 genotyped donors, 70% to 90% were placed in the genetic ancestry cluster associated with self-reported Caucasian donors. The aim of the study was to test whether cataloging public T cell receptors could identify signatures of past pathogen exposure. Because of strong linkage in the cohort, four to six DR-DQ haplotypes were treated as single units for association and clustering. All discovery cohort repertoires had been generated using a single sequencing platform.

This clone was counted between two and nine times. Its antigen is still unknown. No base quality values were provided; no much bigger clone lies one nucleotide off. The method behind the library was the immunoSEQ multiplex PCR assay. The multiplex PCR relied on a mix of 60 forward primers for TCR Vbeta segments and 13 reverse primers for TCR Jbeta segments. The CDR3 region of rearranged TCR beta genes was amplified from genomic DNA with a multiplex PCR assay. Amplified TCR beta libraries were sequenced as 87-base-pair reads on the Illumina HiSeq System. On the study's bioinformatics: A later analysis counted approximately 84 million unique TCR beta chains across the roughly 700 repertoires, and roughly 11 million of these chains were shared by at least two donors. A nearest-neighbor algorithm error-corrected the raw reads and collapsed the reads into unique sequences, merging closely related sequences to remove PCR and sequencing errors. Alignment of CDR3 sequences to IMGT reference sequences was used to assign V, D and J gene segments. For a sequence to be retained, at least a six-nucleotide match to both a V gene segment and a J gene segment was required. A rearrangement was called productive if the CDR3 had no stop codons and remained in frame with V and J, and every other rearrangement was called non-productive. CDR3 was defined according to IMGT convention as the region running from the second conserved V-encoded cysteine to the conserved J-encoded phenylalanine. In an earlier analysis of more than 550 of the donors, sequences lacking an unambiguous match to a single V gene segment were excluded. An earlier analysis of over 450 of the donors classified V segments as functional when productive rearrangements were above 56.7% and as segregating when the standard deviation between donors was above 5%. A statistical classification framework was built for diagnosing cytomegalovirus status from the catalog of TCR beta chain sequences. V and J gene assignment, in a later analysis, came from comparing TCR nucleotide sequences with IMGT/GENE-DB human TR gene sequences. The TCRdist pipeline was used in a later analysis to assign CDR3 sequences and most-parsimonious VDJ recombination scenarios. In a later analysis, every TCR beta chain was defined by the combination of its CDR3 amino acid sequence and its V-gene family, and reads without a unique V-gene family were dropped. A later analysis removed 450 to 600 highly shared, low-generation-probability nucleotide sequences to deal with suspected cross-contamination and a sequencing artifact. In a later analysis, a clonal expansion index was calculated for each public chain from normalized within-repertoire ranks of inferred template counts. In a later analysis, generation probabilities were computed with a VDJ recombination model fitted to out-of-frame rearrangements, and the resulting probabilities were checked against IGoR. In a later analysis, TCR-TCR, TCR-HLA and TCR-CMV co-occurrence was scored with hypergeometric tests, and a repertoire-size bias correction was applied to TCR pairs. A later analysis estimated false discovery rates by permuting HLA or CMV assignments 20 times. A later analysis grouped co-occurring TCRs with DBSCAN, adding TCRdist sequence similarity when clustering within HLA-allele-positive subsets. Co-occurrence clustering excluded repertoires with fewer than 30,000 or more than 120,000 public chains, plus five with anomalous nucleotide sharing. TCRdb limited this immuneACCESS table to in-frame rearrangements with V and J called. A share of clones is missing; checked studies link under half to unresolved V genes, and the rest is unexplained. V and J calls and clone size are given by that table; D and trimming were obtained from the DNA. The sample table contains 120,000 to 150,000 clones; only one count was recorded for around 65% of them. The top ten constitute less than 3.5% of the sample.

The cohort comprised under 700 healthy bone marrow donors. At the time of sampling, all cohort members were nominally healthy, though unrecorded immune exposures were likely present. The donor was CMV seropositive and belonged to the group of about 290 seropositive cohort members. A peripheral blood sample was collected from each donor, and TCR beta sequencing was performed on peripheral blood mononuclear cells. The Qiagen DNeasy Blood Extraction Kit was used to extract genomic DNA from the blood cell samples. The paper as a whole reports these results and caveats: Most CMV-associated TCR beta chains appeared to be HLA-restricted in a later analysis, and the HLA associations seemed to be driven largely by CMV exposure. A later analysis associated roughly 17,000 TCR beta sequences with specific HLA alleles at a false discovery rate of 0.05. For the cohort, immune exposure information was limited to CMV serostatus. It was suggested by the authors that the approach could potentially be generalized to other disease states and immunological phenotypes. A later analysis reported that several top co-occurrence clusters appeared linked to parvovirus B19, influenza, CMV and Epstein-Barr virus. The sequencing pipeline was judged likely to have produced a cluster of highly shared sequence variants as a technical artifact. In a later analysis, HLA-associated TCR beta chains showed more clonal expansion and lower generation probabilities than non-associated chains that were equally common. In a later analysis, the rate of TCR association differed among HLA loci, with DRB1 alleles having the most associated TCRs and HLA-C alleles having the fewest. In a later genetic analysis, fewer N-insertions in productive TCRs were reported among donors in an Asian-associated ancestry cluster than the roughly 640-donor mean. Broadly in line with IMGT annotations, most TCR beta V segments showed up in productive rearrangements about 90% or about 30% of the time in an earlier analysis of several hundred of the donors. The 87-base-pair reads could not distinguish some IMGT-functional V segments, including TRBV6-2 and TRBV6-3, so those segments were excluded. The earlier analysis of fewer than 750 of the donors excluded approximately 15 rarely observed V segments, including chromosome 9 orphons, because counts were too low. A further reported finding was that TCR beta sequences accurately predicted the HLA-A and HLA-B alleles for most subjects in the first cohort. In this cohort, only TCR beta chains were sequenced, and detectable features were limited by the absence of alpha or paired-chain data. Across donors, most TCR sequences were observed very rarely, whereas some public TCRs were present in many individuals. When HLA alleles, especially DR and DQ, strongly co-occurred, attributing TCR associations to individual alleles was difficult. Because HLA typing was missing for some donors at each locus, association tests included only the typed subset. Three of the identified cytomegalovirus-associated TCR beta chains were confirmed in vitro to be specific for cytomegalovirus antigens. Roughly uniform sequencing depth across donors was assumed in presence/absence analyses, although this assumption may not hold. In both the original and validation cohorts, the classifier was reported to diagnose cytomegalovirus status with high specificity and sensitivity. Linkage disequilibrium might explain the correlated functional status among segregating V segments, but an unknown experimental factor could not be ruled out. A total of roughly 160 TCR beta chains were listed by the study as associated with cytomegalovirus. A later genetic analysis associated a missense DCLRE1C variant with V-gene and J-gene trimming of TCR beta chains, and an independent cohort replicated the association.

Spanning cysteine to phenylalanine, the CDR3 consists of 15 amino acids. The entry retains the CDR3 DNA only, 45 bases that are in frame from base 1. CDR1 SGHRS and CDR2 YFSETQ are derived from the germline V gene. Between the V and J ends, shortened by 5 bases and 3 bases respectively, the junction contains 17 bases. The sample consisted of PBMCs. The source of this sequence is a woman in her 30s in good health and CMV-seropositive. Recombination joined TRBV5-1 with TRBJ2-5; the D region possibly corresponds to TRBD2 (6 bases align). The encoded CDR3 is CASRSRGSGEETQYF. The DNA is as follows: TGCGCCAGCAGAAGTCGGGGTAGCGGAGAAGAGACCCAGTACTTC. The CDR3, completed at both ends by the reference TRBV5-1 and TRBJ2-5 genes, gives the full variable domain KAGVTQTPRYLIKTRGQQVTLSCSPISGHRSVSWYQQTPGQGLQFLFEYFSETQRNKGNFPGRFSGRQFSNSRSEMNVSTLELGDSALYLCASRSRGSGEETQYFGPGTRLLVL.